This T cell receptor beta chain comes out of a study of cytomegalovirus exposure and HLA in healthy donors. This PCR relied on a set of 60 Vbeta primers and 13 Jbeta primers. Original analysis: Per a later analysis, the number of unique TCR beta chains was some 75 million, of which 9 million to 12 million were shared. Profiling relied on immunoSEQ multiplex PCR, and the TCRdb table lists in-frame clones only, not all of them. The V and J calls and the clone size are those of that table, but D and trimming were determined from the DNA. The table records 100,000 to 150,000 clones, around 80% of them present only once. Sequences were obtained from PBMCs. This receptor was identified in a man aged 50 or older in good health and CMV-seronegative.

The CDR3 here is CASSPLGIQETQYF. For the CDR3, the DNA is TGTGCCAGCAGTCCACTAGGTATCCAAGAGACCCAGTACTTC. The V and J genes are TRBV6-5 and TRBJ2-5; D might be TRBD2 (5 bases). The V end was cut by 5 bases, the J end by 1 base, with 11 bases between. This CDR3 has 14 amino acids. Germline CDR1 MNHEY, CDR2 SVGAGI.